Listed here are 24 T cell receptor beta chains from one sample, sequenced in a study of T-cell memory formation after mild COVID-19. One entry per CDR3 protein, called by TCRdb with MiXCR from the 5' RACE reads. The sample lists hundreds of thousands of distinct CDR3 sequences; less than 20% were seen once. The sample was PBMCs or a T cell subset sorted from them (not recorded which). Every receptor here comes from a young man who had mild COVID-19 (a few samples of this study predate the infection). Cell type and time point are not known.

This clonotype has only a few counts. This chain links TRBV15 with TRBJ1-2; the D gene is possibly TRBD1 (5 bases). CDR3 length: 13 amino acids. V shed 0 bases and J shed 8 bases, with 10 bases lying between them. The V gene's germline CDR1 is LNHNV and CDR2 YYDKDF (reference sequence). CDR3 sequence reads: CATSRDPGQGYTF. The CDR3 nucleotides are TGTGCCACCAGCAGAGATCCGGGGCAAGGCTACACCTTC.

This clonotype was found a few times. The CDR3 reads CATSKAGVVAAFF. The CDR3 region has the DNA TGTGCCACCAGCAAAGCTGGGGTAGTGGCTGCTTTCTTT. This rearrangement joins TRBV21-1 to TRBJ1-1. TRBV21-1 is a listed pseudogene. The CDR3 is 13 amino acids.

This clonotype has a count of ten or more. The chain joins TRBV7-9 to TRBJ2-1, with 9 bases matching TRBD2. Germline assignment: CDR1 SEHNR and CDR2 FQNEAQ (reference sequence). The V gene end was trimmed by 0 bases and the J gene end by 1 base; junction bases not matched to a gene: 1. There are 16 residues in the CDR3. The CDR3 here is CASSLALAGSYNEQFF. The CDR3 bases are TGTGCCAGCAGCTTAGCTCTAGCGGGGTCCTACAATGAGCAGTTCTTC.

The sample holds a few counts of this clonotype. The chain couples TRBV5-1 to TRBJ2-5; D uncertain. Germline values: CDR1 SGHRS, CDR2 YFSETQ. The CDR3 is 13 residues long. The V gene lost 0 bases and the J gene lost 1 base, with 4 bases spanning the gap. CDR3 DNA: TGCGCCAGCAGCTTGGAAATCCAAGAGACCCAGTACTTC. It is translated as CASSLEIQETQYF.

In this sample, this clonotype turned up many times. J is TRBJ1-2 and V is TRBV9; maybe TRBD1 (6 bases). CDR1 SGDLS and CDR2 YYNGEE come from the germline V gene. Trimming removed 3 bases from V and 5 bases from J, with 11 bases in between. This CDR3 comprises 13 residues. The CDR3 loop reads CASSAAQGYGYTF. The CDR3 DNA reads as TGTGCCAGCAGCGCCGCTCAGGGGTATGGCTACACCTTC.

This clonotype was recorded a few times. The gene calls are TRBV9 and TRBJ1-1; no clear D. Trimming removed 4 bases at V and 2 bases at J, with 15 bases between. CDR3 size: 15 residues. CDR1 is SGDLS, CDR2 YYNGEE, per germline. The CDR3 bases are TGTGCCAGCAGCCCCCGCCTCACTTACAACACTGAAGCTTTCTTT. It is translated as CASSPRLTYNTEAFF.

Only a few counts were recorded for this clonotype. V gene TRBV5-1 combines with J gene TRBJ2-2, with a weak D call TRBD2 (6 bases). CDR3 length: 14 residues. V was clipped by 1 base and J by 7 bases, with 11 bases between them. From germline, CDR1 is SGHRS and CDR2 YFSETQ. The CDR3 region is CASSLNGGYGELFF. In DNA, the CDR3 is TGCGCCAGCAGCTTGAACGGGGGATACGGGGAGCTGTTTTTT.

The chain links TRBV10-3 to TRBJ1-1, with TRBD1 identical over 9 bases. Trimming cost V 10 bases and J 2 bases; bases outside gene matches: 11. CDR1 and CDR2 (germline): ENHRY, SYGVKD. The CDR3 covers 15 residues. CDR3 nucleotides: TGTGCCACCAAAAACCCGGGACAGGGAAACACTGAAGCTTTCTTT. Encoded protein: CATKNPGQGNTEAFF.

V is TRBV10-3 and J is TRBJ2-1; a weak D match, TRBD2 (6 bases). CDR1 and CDR2 from the germline V gene are ENHRY and SYGVKD. The CDR3 runs to 14 residues. V lost 7 bases, J lost 0 bases, and 10 bases lay in between. The CDR3 reads CAITGLPSYNEQFF. The DNA of the CDR3 is TGTGCCATCACTGGACTACCCTCCTACAATGAGCAGTTCTTC.

This clonotype was seen only a few times. The chain carries TRBV28 and TRBJ1-5; 7 nucleotides agree with TRBD1. With 8 bases clipped from V and 2 bases from J, the junction kept 6 bases outside the gene matches. The CDR3 loop spans 14 amino acids. Germline-derived CDR1 and CDR2 are MDHEN and SYDVKM. CDR3 amino acids: CASGIDRGNQPQHF. CDR3 nucleotides: TGTGCCAGCGGTATAGACAGGGGCAATCAGCCCCAGCATTTT.

The chain couples TRBV20-1 to TRBJ2-3; tentatively, D is TRBD2 (6 bases). CDR3 length: 14 residues. V gave up 1 base and J gave up 4 bases, with 12 bases separating them. Germline V gene lookup returns CDR1 DFQATT and CDR2 SNEGSKA (reference sequence). The CDR3 is CSARVREAPDTQYF. In DNA form, the CDR3 reads TGCAGTGCTAGAGTTAGGGAGGCACCAGATACGCAGTATTTT.

This clonotype occurred many times. The CDR3, as DNA: TGCAGTGCTAGTCCCGGGACCGAGTCTCTATCACCCCTCCACTTT. It yields the protein CSASPGTESLSPLHF. The chain joins TRBV20-1 to TRBJ1-6; maybe TRBD1 (5 bases). CDR1 is DFQATT and CDR2 is SNEGSKA in the germline V gene (reference sequence). The CDR3 consists of 15 residues. V was pared by 3 bases and J by 10 bases, with 19 bases between.

This chain links TRBV20-1 with TRBJ1-4; D unclear. The germline V gene encodes CDR1 DFQATT and CDR2 SNEGSKA (reference sequence). The CDR3 sequence is 14 residues long. V was trimmed by 6 bases and J by 7 bases, leaving 18 bases between them. The CDR3 nucleotides read TGCAGTGCAGTTGGTGTATCCCGGGGTGAAAAACTGTTTTTT. It encodes CSAVGVSRGEKLFF.

This clonotype has a count of ten or more. The chain employs TRBV18 and TRBJ1-1; no firm D call. The germline V and J ends were trimmed by 3 bases and 1 base, with 6 bases remaining between them. Germline V CDR1 and CDR2: KGHSH, LQKENI. This CDR3 is 13 amino acids long. The CDR3 is CASSPGRNTEAFF. Here the CDR3 DNA reads TGTGCCAGCTCACCGGGCAGGAACACTGAAGCTTTCTTT.

This chain uses TRBV4-1 with TRBJ2-7; TRBD1 aligns across 8 bases. From germline, CDR1 is MGHRA and CDR2 YSYEKL. V was clipped by 3 bases and J by 4 bases; unmatched bases: 5. The CDR3 has 14 amino acids. CDR3 in amino acids: CASSHNRGTYEQYF. CDR3 nucleotide sequence: TGCGCCAGCAGCCACAACAGGGGGACTTACGAGCAGTACTTC.

This clonotype was recorded a few times. This chain links TRBV4-1 with TRBJ2-7; 8 nucleotides align to TRBD2. The CDR3 totals 14 residues. The germline CDR1 and CDR2 sequences are MGHRA and YSYEKL. With 5 bases clipped from V and 0 bases from J, the junction kept 3 bases outside the gene matches. The CDR3 spells CASSVAGSSYEQYF. The DNA for the CDR3 is TGCGCCAGCAGCGTAGCGGGGAGCTCCTACGAGCAGTACTTC.

This clonotype was seen a handful of times. The genes are TRBV7-2 and TRBJ2-5; the match to TRBD2 covers 8 bases. The CDR3 totals 13 residues. J lost 7 bases, V lost 10 bases, and 11 bases had no gene match. The germline gives CDR1 SGHTA, CDR2 FQGNSA. The CDR3 here is CATRGGRSATQYF. The CDR3 DNA is TGTGCCACCCGGGGGGGGCGTTCTGCGACCCAGTACTTC.

This clonotype was recorded many times. This chain connects TRBV4-1 to TRBJ1-1; D ambiguous. V was trimmed by 7 bases and J by 0 bases, leaving 12 bases between them. The CDR3 is 14 residues long. Looked up from germline, CDR1 is MGHRA and CDR2 is YSYEKL. Written as DNA, the CDR3 is TGCGCCAGCACCAGCCCGAGAATGAACACTGAAGCTTTCTTT. Translation gives CASTSPRMNTEAFF.

This clonotype was counted between two and nine times. This rearrangement joins TRBV24-1 to TRBJ1-4, with TRBD1 identical over 9 bases. This CDR3 contains 15 residues. Per germline, CDR1 KGHDR and CDR2 SFDVKD. With V trimmed by 4 bases and J by 7 bases, 6 bases remained unmatched. This CDR3 reads CATSDPGQGGEKLFF. The DNA of the CDR3 is TGTGCCACCAGTGACCCGGGACAGGGAGGTGAAAAACTGTTTTTT.

The CDR3 reads CASSLISVTYGYTF. The CDR3 nucleotides are TGTGCCAGCAGTTTAATCTCAGTTACCTATGGCTACACCTTC. The chain links TRBV28 to TRBJ1-2; D remains unclear. Germline CDR1 and CDR2: MDHEN and SYDVKM. This CDR3 spans 14 amino acids. V lost 2 bases and J 4 bases, leaving 11 bases between the germline ends.

V is TRBV27 and J is TRBJ2-7; D not resolved. V was shortened by 6 bases and J by 4 bases, with 13 bases between the two germline ends. The CDR3 contains 13 residues. CDR1 MNHEY and CDR2 SMNVEV come from the germline V gene (reference sequence). CDR3 sequence (DNA): TGTGCCAGCAGCCCCTGGAGTTCATACGAGCAGTACTTC. Protein sequence: CASSPWSSYEQYF.

At least ten counts were recorded for this clonotype. The CDR3 coding sequence is TGTGCCAGCAGCTTAGTTAGCGGGTACGGCGGGACCCAGTACTTC. Amino acids: CASSLVSGYGGTQYF. This rearrangement joins TRBV7-6 to TRBJ2-5; 7 bases align to TRBD2. J gave up 7 bases and V 1 base, and 9 bases lay outside the gene matches. The V gene's germline CDR1 is SGHVS and CDR2 FNYEAQ. CDR3 size: 15 residues. Drawing the rest from reference TRBV7-6 and TRBJ2-5, the complete variable domain is GAGVSQSPRYKVTKRGQDVALRCDPISGHVSLYWYRQALGQGPEFLTYFNYEAQQDKSGLPNDRFSAERPEGSISTLTIQRTEQRDSAMYRCASSLVSGYGGTQYFGPGTRLLVL.

CDR3 sequence: CASSDPRLGLYEQYF. As DNA, the CDR3 is TGTGCCAGCAGCGACCCCCGACTAGGGTTATACGAGCAGTACTTC. The rearrangement joins TRBV3-1 to TRBJ2-7, with a possible D match to TRBD2 (6 bases). The CDR3 sequence is 15 residues long. CDR1 LGHDT and CDR2 YNNKEL come from the germline V gene (reference sequence). Between the trimmed V and J ends, which lost 5 bases and 4 bases, there was a span of 18 bases.

This clonotype was seen a few times. The V gene is TRBV2, the J gene TRBJ1-1; a possible D gene is TRBD1 (5 bases). From germline, CDR1 is SNHLY and CDR2 FYNNEI. The CDR3 sequence is 13 residues long. V gave up 6 bases and J gave up 3 bases, with 11 bases separating them. CDR3 nucleotide sequence: TGTGCCAGCAGGGCCGACAGAGACACTGAAGCTTTCTTT. Translating it yields CASRADRDTEAFF. Looking up the rest from reference TRBV2 and TRBJ1-1 gives the full variable domain: EPEVTQTPSHQVTQMGQEVILRCVPISNHLYFYWYRQILGQKVEFLVSFYNNEISEKSEIFDDQFSVERPDGSNFTLKIRSTKLEDSAMYFCASRADRDTEAFFGQGTRLTVV.